This T cell receptor beta chain was identified during a study of blood T cell repertoires in COVID-19. As originally analysed: Estimated nucleated cell counts came from reference gene primer amplification. Produced via immunoSEQ multiplex PCR; TCRdb's table is partial and in-frame only. V, J and clone size are taken as reported in that table, and D and trimming were inferred from the DNA itself. This sample yields 200,000 to 250,000 clones, of which roughly 84% are seen a single time; around 5.5% belongs to the top ten. The clonotype comes from a woman between 55 and 75 years old who had recovered from COVID-19. Sequenced input: peripheral blood.

CDR3 DNA sequence: TGTGCCAGCAGCTCACCCGAGGGTCAACTGTTTTTT. The encoded protein is CASSSPEGQLFF. This rearrangement joins TRBV7-9 to TRBJ1-4, with D unclear. The CDR3 length is 12 residues. V dropped 4 bases and J dropped 12 bases, with 12 bases sitting between them. Per germline, CDR1 SEHNR and CDR2 FQNEAQ (reference sequence).